This T cell receptor beta chain was profiled in a study of T cells after yellow fever vaccination. As for the study in general: Fractions with few cells were prepared using SMART-Seq v4 Ultra Low Input.

Ten or more counts support this clonotype. Study observations and caveats: After the booster, 96% of CD4 and about nine tenths of CD8 primary-response clones were re-detected. Weaker, the secondary response had a peak occurring faster, on day 5 versus 15.

With 7 bases clipped from V and 4 bases from J, the junction kept 7 bases outside the gene matches. Looked up from germline, CDR1 is SQVTM and CDR2 is ANQGSEA. The CDR3 runs 14 residues. The study made its TCR cDNA through 5'RACE template switching. That step introduced a universal primer site along with UMIs. TCRdb independently ran MiXCR on the 5' RACE reads; one entry per CDR3 protein. The sample contains some 23,000 distinct CDR3 sequences, roughly 3.3% of which appear only once. The chain employs TRBV29-1 and TRBJ2-6; TRBD1 matches 7 bases. The material sequenced was PBMCs, either bulk or a sorted T-cell subset (CD4+, CD8+, memory, or dextramer-sorted; not recorded which), taken roughly 47 days after the first yellow fever vaccination. This TCR was sampled from a young man who received the YFV17D yellow fever vaccine. CDR3 coding DNA: TGCAGCGCCGAGACAGGGCGCGGGGCCAACGTCCTGACTTTC. Translation gives CSAETGRGANVLTF.